The clone carrying this TCR beta chain turned up a few times. TCRdb's copy holds only in-frame clones and misses some; the assay was immunoSEQ multiplex PCR. This sample has approximately 8,700 clones, with approximately 31% found just once. Germline V gene data show CDR1 as KGHSH and CDR2 as LQKENI. The CDR3 runs to 13 residues. V was pared by 3 bases and J by 5 bases, with 8 bases between. Irradiated, violet-dye-labeled stimulators (around 200,000) were plated alongside around 200,000 CFSE-labeled responders. The data are from a study of graft-versus-host responses after intestinal transplantation. The wider study: Anti-thymocyte globulin induction preceded about three years of tacrolimus and steroid maintenance in all recipients. Overall study results and limits: An association linked early post-transplant HvG declines with peak circulating GvH clone levels. Among recipient marrow samples, GvH clones were found; some appeared first in ileum or blood.

Sequencing was performed on alloreactive CD4+ T cells from a mixed lymphocyte reaction culture, taken before intestinal transplant. As for subset: CFSE-low proliferating T cells sorted from roughly six-day pre-transplant mixed lymphocyte reaction (GvH or HvG direction). V is TRBV18 and J is TRBJ1-5; no definite D call. The TCR originated in a human patient who received an intestinal transplant. CDR3 sequence reads: CASSPGSYQPQHF. Written as DNA, the CDR3 is TGTGCCAGCTCACCCGGGTCCTATCAGCCCCAGCATTTT. Based on the CDR3 plus reference TRBV18 and TRBJ1-5, the full variable domain is NAGVMQNPRHLVRRRGQEARLRCSPMKGHSHVYWYRQLPEEGLKFMVYLQKENIIDESGMPKERFSAEFPKEGPSILRIQQVVRGDSAAYFCASSPGSYQPQHFGDGTRLSIL.